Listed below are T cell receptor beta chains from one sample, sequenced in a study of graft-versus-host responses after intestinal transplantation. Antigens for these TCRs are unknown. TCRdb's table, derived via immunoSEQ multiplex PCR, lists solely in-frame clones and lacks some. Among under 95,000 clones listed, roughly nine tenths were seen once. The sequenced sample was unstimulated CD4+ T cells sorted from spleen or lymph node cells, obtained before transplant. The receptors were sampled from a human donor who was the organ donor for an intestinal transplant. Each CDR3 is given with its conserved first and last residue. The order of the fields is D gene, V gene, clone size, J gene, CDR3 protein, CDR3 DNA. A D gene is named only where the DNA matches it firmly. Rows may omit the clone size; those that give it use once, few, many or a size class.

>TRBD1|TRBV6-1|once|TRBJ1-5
CASSEQGRGNQPQHF
TGTGCCAGCAGCGAACAGGGGAGGGGAAATCAGCCCCAGCATTTT
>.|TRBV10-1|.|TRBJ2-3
CASSESNSPEYF
TGCGCCAGCAGTGAGTCTAACTCCCCGGAGTATTTT
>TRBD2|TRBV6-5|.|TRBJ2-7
CASSYESGRPSYEQYF
TGTGCCAGCAGTTACGAGAGCGGGAGGCCCTCCTACGAGCAGTACTTC
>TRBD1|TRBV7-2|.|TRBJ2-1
CASSHRDRGGEQFF
TGTGCCAGCAGCCACCGGGACAGGGGAGGTGAGCAGTTCTTC
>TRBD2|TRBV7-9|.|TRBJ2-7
CASSSRRGRENYEQYF
TGTGCCAGCAGCTCCAGACGCGGGAGAGAGAACTACGAGCAGTACTTC
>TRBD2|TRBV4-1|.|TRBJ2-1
CASSQEGRLAGGDEQFF
TGCGCCAGCAGCCAAGAAGGAAGGCTAGCGGGGGGGGATGAGCAGTTCTTC
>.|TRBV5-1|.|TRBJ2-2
CASSLVTGANTGELFF
TGCGCCAGCAGCTTGGTGACGGGGGCGAACACCGGGGAGCTGTTTTTT
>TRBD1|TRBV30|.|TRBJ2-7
CAWGQGALTYEQYF
TGTGCCTGGGGACAGGGGGCGTTAACCTACGAGCAGTACTTC
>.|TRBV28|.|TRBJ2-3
CASSFSGTDTQYF
TGTGCCAGCAGTTTTTCAGGGACAGATACGCAGTATTTT
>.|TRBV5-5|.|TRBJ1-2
CASSSPDLRGGYGYTF
TGTGCCAGCAGCTCCCCAGACCTCCGGGGTGGCTATGGCTACACCTTC
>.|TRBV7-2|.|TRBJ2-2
CASSSPPAGELFF
TGTGCCAGCAGCTCGCCCCCGGCCGGGGAGCTGTTTTTT
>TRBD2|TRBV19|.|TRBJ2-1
CASSILGGSSYNEQFF
TGTGCCAGTAGTATCTTGGGCGGGAGCTCCTACAATGAGCAGTTCTTC
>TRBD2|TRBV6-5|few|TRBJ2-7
CASSRLAGILYEQYF
TGTGCCAGCAGTCGACTAGCGGGCATCCTCTACGAGCAGTACTTC
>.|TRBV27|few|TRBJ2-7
CASSNPSVALPYEQYF
TGTGCCAGCAGTAACCCGTCCGTAGCGCTCCCTTACGAGCAGTACTTC
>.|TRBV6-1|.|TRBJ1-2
CASSAGGRYGYTF
TGTGCCAGCAGTGCGGGGGGACGGTATGGCTACACCTTC
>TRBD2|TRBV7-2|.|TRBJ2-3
CASSFFLLAPDTQYF
TGTGCCAGCAGCTTCTTCCTACTAGCGCCAGATACGCAGTATTTT
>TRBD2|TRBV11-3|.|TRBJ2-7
CASSLGLSGGPRGHEQYF
TGTGCCAGCAGCTTAGGGCTCAGCGGGGGCCCTAGGGGCCACGAGCAGTACTTC
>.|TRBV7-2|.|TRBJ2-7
CASSLTGYEQYF
TGTGCCAGCAGCTTAACCGGGTACGAGCAGTACTTC
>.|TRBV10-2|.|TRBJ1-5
CASSEGRRGQPQHF
TGCGCCAGCAGTGAGGGGCGCAGGGGTCAGCCCCAGCATTTT
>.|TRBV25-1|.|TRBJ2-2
CASGGVGTRELFF
TGTGCCAGCGGAGGCGTAGGTACCCGGGAGCTGTTTTTT
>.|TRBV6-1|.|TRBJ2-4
CASSEGTQGNIQYF
TGTGCCAGCAGTGAAGGGACGCAGGGAAACATTCAGTACTTC
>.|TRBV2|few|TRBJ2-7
CASSEGPSGYEQYF
TGTGCCAGCAGTGAGGGCCCCTCCGGCTACGAGCAGTACTTC
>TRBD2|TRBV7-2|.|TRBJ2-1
CASSFMALAAYNEQFF
TGTGCCAGCAGCTTTATGGCACTAGCGGCCTACAATGAGCAGTTCTTC
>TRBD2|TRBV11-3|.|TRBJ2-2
CASSPLRSGSSDGELFF
TGTGCCAGCAGCCCCCTTCGGAGCGGGAGCTCTGACGGGGAGCTGTTTTTT
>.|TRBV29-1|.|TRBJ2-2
CSARSGTRNTGELFF
TGCAGCGCCCGATCGGGTACCCGGAACACCGGGGAGCTGTTTTTT
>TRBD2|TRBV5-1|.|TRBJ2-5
CASSWTGGAGETQYF
TGCGCCAGCAGCTGGACCGGGGGGGCCGGAGAGACCCAGTACTTC
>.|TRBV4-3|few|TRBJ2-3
CASSQESRDTQYF
TGCGCCAGCAGCCAAGAGTCTAGAGATACGCAGTATTTT
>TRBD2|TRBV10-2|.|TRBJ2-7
CASFDPGGTYEQYF
TGCGCCAGCTTCGACCCCGGGGGGACCTACGAGCAGTACTTC
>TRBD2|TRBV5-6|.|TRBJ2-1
CASSLVGWTSAYNEQFF
TGTGCCAGCAGCTTGGTCGGGTGGACTAGCGCTTACAATGAGCAGTTCTTC
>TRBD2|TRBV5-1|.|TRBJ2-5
CASSLGGVQETQYF
TGCGCCAGCAGCCTTGGGGGGGTACAAGAGACCCAGTACTTC
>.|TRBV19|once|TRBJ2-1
CASSSQPREQFF
TGTGCCAGTAGTAGTCAACCACGGGAGCAGTTCTTC
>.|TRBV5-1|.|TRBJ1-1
CASSLQGRYTEAFF
TGCGCCAGCAGCTTGCAGGGAAGATACACTGAAGCTTTCTTT
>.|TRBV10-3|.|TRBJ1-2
CAISDGGGYTF
TGTGCCATCAGTGACGGGGGTGGCTACACCTTC
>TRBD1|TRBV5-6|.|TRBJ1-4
CASSNPGTGARGEKLFF
TGTGCCAGCAGCAACCCCGGGACAGGGGCACGTGGGGAAAAACTGTTTTTT
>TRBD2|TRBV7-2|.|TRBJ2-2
CASSFSAGGVSGELFF
TGTGCCAGCAGCTTTAGTGCTGGGGGGGTTTCCGGGGAGCTGTTTTTT
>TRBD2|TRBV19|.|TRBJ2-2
CASSRVAGGGTGELFF
TGTGCCAGTAGTCGGGTAGCGGGGGGGGGCACCGGGGAGCTGTTTTTT
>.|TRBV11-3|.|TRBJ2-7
CASSLTGTRYEQYF
TGTGCCAGCAGCTTAACCGGGACTCGATACGAGCAGTACTTC
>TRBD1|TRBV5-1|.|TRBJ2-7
CASSSGTGGARGGAYEQYF
TGCGCCAGCAGCTCTGGGACAGGGGGCGCAAGGGGGGGGGCTTACGAGCAGTACTTC
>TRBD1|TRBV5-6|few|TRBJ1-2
CASRLDRGGYTF
TGTGCCAGCAGACTGGACAGGGGCGGCTACACCTTC
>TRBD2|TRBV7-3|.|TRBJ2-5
CASSLTGRAETQYF
TGTGCCAGCAGCTTAACCGGGAGGGCTGAGACCCAGTACTTC
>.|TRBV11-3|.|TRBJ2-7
CASSEVSYEQYF
TGTGCCAGCTCAGAGGTCTCCTACGAGCAGTACTTC
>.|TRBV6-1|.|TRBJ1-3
CASSQGTGNTIYF
TGTGCCAGCAGTCAGGGGACTGGAAACACCATATATTTT
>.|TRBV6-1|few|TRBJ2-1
CASSALGRDDEQFF
TGTGCCAGCAGTGCTCTGGGGCGGGACGATGAGCAGTTCTTC
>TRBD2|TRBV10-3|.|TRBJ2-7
CAISESPGLADYEQYF
TGTGCCATCAGTGAGTCTCCGGGACTAGCGGACTACGAGCAGTACTTC
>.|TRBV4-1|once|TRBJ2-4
CASSHSPLTDLAKNIQYF
TGCGCCAGCAGCCATTCCCCGCTAACAGACCTAGCCAAAAACATTCAGTACTTC
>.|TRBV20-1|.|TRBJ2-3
CSAGGDTQYF
TGCAGTGCCGGGGGAGATACGCAGTATTTT
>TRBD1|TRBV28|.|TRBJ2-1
CASTIPGTGYNEQFF
TGTGCCAGCACCATCCCCGGGACAGGTTACAATGAGCAGTTCTTC
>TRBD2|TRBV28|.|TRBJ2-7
CASSSLAGGRYEQYF
TGTGCCAGCAGTTCTCTAGCGGGAGGGCGCTACGAGCAGTACTTC
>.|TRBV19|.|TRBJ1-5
CASSWGVYSNQPQHF
TGTGCCAGTAGTTGGGGGGTGTATAGCAATCAGCCCCAGCATTTT
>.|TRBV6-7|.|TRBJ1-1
CASSYLRGGTEAFF
TGTGCCAGCAGTTACCTTCGGGGGGGCACTGAAGCTTTCTTT
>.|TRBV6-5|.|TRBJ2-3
CASRADPLGTQYF
TGTGCCAGCAGGGCCGACCCCCTAGGTACGCAGTATTTT
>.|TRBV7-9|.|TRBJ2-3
CASSQTLVRDRTDTQYF
TGTGCCAGCAGCCAGACCTTGGTGCGGGACCGCACAGATACGCAGTATTTT
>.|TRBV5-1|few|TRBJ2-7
CASSLGPSGEQYF
TGCGCCAGCTCGCTCGGCCCCTCGGGAGAGCAGTACTTC
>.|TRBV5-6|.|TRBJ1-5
CASSFTPPRGVNQPQHF
TGTGCCAGCAGTTTTACGCCCCCCAGGGGAGTCAATCAGCCCCAGCATTTT
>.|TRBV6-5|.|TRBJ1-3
CASIPQGPGNTIYF
TGTGCCAGCATACCACAGGGTCCTGGAAACACCATATATTTT